The clone carrying this T cell receptor (beta chain) was observed a few times. Some clones are missing from TCRdb's copy, which holds only in-frame ones; the method was immunoSEQ multiplex PCR. The profile shows about 260,000 clones, approximately 91% of them singletons. These data are taken from a study of blood T cell repertoires in COVID-19. Study in general: The origin of the acute and convalescent COVID-19 samples was the United States, Italy and Spain. In each case, the material was cDNA or gDNA derived from T cells, B-cell-depleted T cells, or PBMCs.

The germline CDR1 and CDR2 sequences are LNHDA and SQIVND (reference sequence). V lost 4 bases to trimming and J lost 3 bases, with 6 bases between them. CDR3 length equals 12 residues. Seattle patients were enrolled during active infection and followed longitudinally. The receptor was derived from a person between 18 and 35 years old with COVID-19, enrolled during active disease. Sequenced input: peripheral blood. V usage is TRBV19 and J usage is TRBJ1-1; possible D gene TRBD1, 5 bases. The CDR3 is CASSTGYTEAFF. In DNA form, the CDR3 reads TGTGCCAGTAGTACAGGGTACACTGAAGCTTTCTTT.